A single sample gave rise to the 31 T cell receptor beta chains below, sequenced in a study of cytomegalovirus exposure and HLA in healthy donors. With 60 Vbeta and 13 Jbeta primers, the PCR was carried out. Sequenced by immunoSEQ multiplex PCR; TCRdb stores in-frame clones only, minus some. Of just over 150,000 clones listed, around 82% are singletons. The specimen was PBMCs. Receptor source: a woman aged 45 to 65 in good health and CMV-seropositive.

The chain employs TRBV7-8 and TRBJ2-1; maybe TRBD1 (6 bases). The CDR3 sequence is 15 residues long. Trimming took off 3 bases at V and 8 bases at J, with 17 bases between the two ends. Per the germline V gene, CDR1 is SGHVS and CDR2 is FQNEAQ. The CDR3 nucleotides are TGTGCCAGCAGCTTGGAATCAACAGGGCTCGATGAGCAGTTCTTC. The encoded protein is CASSLESTGLDEQFF.

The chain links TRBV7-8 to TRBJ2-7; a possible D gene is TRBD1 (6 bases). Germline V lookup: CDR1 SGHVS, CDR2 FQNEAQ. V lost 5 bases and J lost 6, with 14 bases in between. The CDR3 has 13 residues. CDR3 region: CASSLRDKLEQYF. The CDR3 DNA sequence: TGTGCCAGCAGCCTCCGGGACAAACTCGAGCAGTACTTC. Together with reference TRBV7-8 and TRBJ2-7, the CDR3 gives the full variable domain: GAGVSQSPRYKVAKRGQDVALRCDPISGHVSLFWYQQALGQGPEFLTYFQNEAQLDKSGLPSDRFFAERPEGSVSTLKIQRTQQEDSAVYLCASSLRDKLEQYFGPGTRLTVT.

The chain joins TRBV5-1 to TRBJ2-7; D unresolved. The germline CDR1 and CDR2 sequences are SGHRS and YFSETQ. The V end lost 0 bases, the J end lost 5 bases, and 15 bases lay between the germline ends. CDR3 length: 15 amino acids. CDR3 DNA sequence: TGCGCCAGCAGCTTGGCCAATGCGGCAATCCACGAGCAGTACTTC. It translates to CASSLANAAIHEQYF.

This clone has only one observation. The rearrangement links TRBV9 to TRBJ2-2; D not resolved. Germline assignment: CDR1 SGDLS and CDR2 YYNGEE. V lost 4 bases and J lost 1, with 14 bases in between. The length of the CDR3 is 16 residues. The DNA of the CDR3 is TGTGCCAGCAGCCCCATACGATTCGGGAACACCGGGGAGCTGTTTTTT. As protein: CASSPIRFGNTGELFF.

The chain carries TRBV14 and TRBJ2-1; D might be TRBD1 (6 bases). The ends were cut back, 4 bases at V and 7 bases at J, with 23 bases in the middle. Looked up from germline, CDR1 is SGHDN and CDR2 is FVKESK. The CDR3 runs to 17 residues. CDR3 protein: CASSPDSPVGARNEQFF. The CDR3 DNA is TGTGCCAGCAGCCCAGACTCCCCCGTGGGGGCCAGGAATGAGCAGTTCTTC.

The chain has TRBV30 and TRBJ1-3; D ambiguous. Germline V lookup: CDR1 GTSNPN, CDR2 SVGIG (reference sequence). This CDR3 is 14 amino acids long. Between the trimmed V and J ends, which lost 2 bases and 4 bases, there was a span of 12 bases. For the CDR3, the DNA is TGTGCCTGGAGTTTCCGGGGTGAGGGAAACACCATATATTTT. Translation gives CAWSFRGEGNTIYF.

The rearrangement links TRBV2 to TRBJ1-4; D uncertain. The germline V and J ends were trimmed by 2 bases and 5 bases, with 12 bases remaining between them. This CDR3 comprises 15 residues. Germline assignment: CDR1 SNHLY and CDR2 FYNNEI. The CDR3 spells CASSERGRGNEKLFF. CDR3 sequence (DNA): TGTGCCAGCAGTGAAAGAGGGCGAGGGAATGAAAAACTGTTTTTT.

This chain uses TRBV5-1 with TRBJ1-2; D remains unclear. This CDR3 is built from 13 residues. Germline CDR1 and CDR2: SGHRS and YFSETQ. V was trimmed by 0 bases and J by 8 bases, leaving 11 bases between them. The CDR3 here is CASSLEPAQGYTF. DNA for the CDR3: TGCGCCAGCAGCTTGGAGCCGGCACAGGGCTACACCTTC.

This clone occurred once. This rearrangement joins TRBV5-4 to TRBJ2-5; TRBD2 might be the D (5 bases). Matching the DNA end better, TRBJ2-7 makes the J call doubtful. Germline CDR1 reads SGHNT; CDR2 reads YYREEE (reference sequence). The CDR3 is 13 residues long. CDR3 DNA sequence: TGTGCCAGCAGCTTGTCGGGGTGGTACGAGCAGTACTTC. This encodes CASSLSGWYEQYF.

The CDR3 protein is CASSRTGTDTQYF. The CDR3 coding sequence is TGTGCCAGCAGTCGGACAGGGACAGATACGCAGTATTTT. The rearrangement joins TRBV5-4 to TRBJ2-3, with TRBD1 identical over 8 bases. V dropped 5 bases and J dropped 3; count of bases not matched to a gene: 2. Germline V CDR1 and CDR2: SGHNT, YYREEE (reference sequence). The CDR3 is 13 residues long. Full variable domain (remainder filled in from reference TRBV5-4 and TRBJ2-3): ETGVTQSPTHLIKTRGQQVTLRCSSQSGHNTVSWYQQALGQGPQFIFQYYREEENGRGNFPPRFSGLQFPNYSSELNVNALELDDSALYLCASSRTGTDTQYFGPGTRLTVL.

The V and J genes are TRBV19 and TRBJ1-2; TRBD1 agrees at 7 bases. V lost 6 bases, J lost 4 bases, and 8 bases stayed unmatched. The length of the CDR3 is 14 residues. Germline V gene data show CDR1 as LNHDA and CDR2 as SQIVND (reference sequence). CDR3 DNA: TGTGCCAGTAGAGGGACGGACAGGATCTATGGCTACACCTTC. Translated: CASRGTDRIYGYTF.

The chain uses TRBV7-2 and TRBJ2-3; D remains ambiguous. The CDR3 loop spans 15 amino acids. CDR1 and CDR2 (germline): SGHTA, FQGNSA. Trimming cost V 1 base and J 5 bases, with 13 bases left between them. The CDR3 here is CASSLDGGAGDTQYF. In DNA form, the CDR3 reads TGTGCCAGCAGCTTAGATGGTGGTGCAGGAGATACGCAGTATTTT.

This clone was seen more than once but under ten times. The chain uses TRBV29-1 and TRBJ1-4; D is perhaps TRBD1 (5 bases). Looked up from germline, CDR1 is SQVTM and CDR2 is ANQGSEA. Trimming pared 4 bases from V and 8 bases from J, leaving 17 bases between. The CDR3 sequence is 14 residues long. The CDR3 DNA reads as TGCAGCGTTGGTCTCGGCAGGGCTGGGGAAAAACTGTTTTTT. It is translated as CSVGLGRAGEKLFF.

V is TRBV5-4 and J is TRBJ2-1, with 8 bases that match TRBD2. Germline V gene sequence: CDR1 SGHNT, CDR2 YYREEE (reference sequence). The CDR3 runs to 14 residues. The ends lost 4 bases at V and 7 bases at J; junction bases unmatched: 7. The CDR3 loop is CASSPRTGGNEQFF. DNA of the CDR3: TGTGCCAGCAGCCCGCGTACGGGGGGGAATGAGCAGTTCTTC.

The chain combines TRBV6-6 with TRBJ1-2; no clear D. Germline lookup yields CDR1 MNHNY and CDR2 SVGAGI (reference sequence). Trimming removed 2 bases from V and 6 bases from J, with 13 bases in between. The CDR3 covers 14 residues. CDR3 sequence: CASSYDAGKDGYTF. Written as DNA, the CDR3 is TGTGCCAGCAGTTACGACGCAGGAAAAGATGGCTACACCTTC.

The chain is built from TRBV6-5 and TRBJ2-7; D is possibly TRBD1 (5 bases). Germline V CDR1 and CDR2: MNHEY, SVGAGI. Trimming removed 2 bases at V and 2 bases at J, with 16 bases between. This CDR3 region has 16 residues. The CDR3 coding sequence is TGTGCCAGCAGTTACGGTCCCCGACAGTTACCCTACGAGCAGTACTTC. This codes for CASSYGPRQLPYEQYF.

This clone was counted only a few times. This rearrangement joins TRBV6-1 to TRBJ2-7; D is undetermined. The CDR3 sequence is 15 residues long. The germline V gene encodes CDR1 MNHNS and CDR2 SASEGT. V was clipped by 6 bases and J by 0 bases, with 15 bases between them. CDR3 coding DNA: TGTGCCAGCAGGAGTACCTACCAAAGCTCCTACGAGCAGTACTTC. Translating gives CASRSTYQSSYEQYF.

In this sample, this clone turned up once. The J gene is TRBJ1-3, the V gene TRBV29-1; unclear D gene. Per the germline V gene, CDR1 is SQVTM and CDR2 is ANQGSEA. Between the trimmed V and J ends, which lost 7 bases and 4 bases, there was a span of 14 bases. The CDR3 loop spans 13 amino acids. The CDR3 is CSAGEAVGNTIYF. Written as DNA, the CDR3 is TGCAGCGCCGGGGAGGCGGTAGGAAACACCATATATTTT.

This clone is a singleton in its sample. Written as DNA, the CDR3 is TGTGCCAGCAGTTTAGTTTACGGGGATCAGCCCCAGCATTTT. Translating gives CASSLVYGDQPQHF. V gene TRBV28 combines with J gene TRBJ1-5; no definite D call. The germline gives CDR1 MDHEN, CDR2 SYDVKM. V was clipped by 2 bases and J by 5 bases, with 10 bases between them. The CDR3 is made up of 14 amino acids. The whole variable domain, filled in from reference TRBV28 and TRBJ1-5, reads DVKVTQSSRYLVKRTGEKVFLECVQDMDHENMFWYRQDPGLGLRLIYFSYDVKMKEKGDIPEGYSVSREKKERFSLILESASTNQTSMYLCASSLVYGDQPQHFGDGTRLSIL.

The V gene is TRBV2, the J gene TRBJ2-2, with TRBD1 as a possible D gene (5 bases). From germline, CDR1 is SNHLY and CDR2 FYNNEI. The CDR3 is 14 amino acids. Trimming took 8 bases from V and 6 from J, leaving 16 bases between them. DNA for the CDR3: TGTGCCAGCCGCAGGGTCCCAAGGTCCGGGGAGCTGTTTTTT. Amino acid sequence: CASRRVPRSGELFF.

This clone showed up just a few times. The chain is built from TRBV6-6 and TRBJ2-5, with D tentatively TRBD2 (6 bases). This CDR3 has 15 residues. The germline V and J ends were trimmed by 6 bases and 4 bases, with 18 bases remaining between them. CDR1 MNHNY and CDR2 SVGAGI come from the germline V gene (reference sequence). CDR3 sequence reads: CASSSGSTGGETQYF. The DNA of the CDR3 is TGTGCCAGCAGCTCCGGGTCCACCGGGGGAGAGACCCAGTACTTC.

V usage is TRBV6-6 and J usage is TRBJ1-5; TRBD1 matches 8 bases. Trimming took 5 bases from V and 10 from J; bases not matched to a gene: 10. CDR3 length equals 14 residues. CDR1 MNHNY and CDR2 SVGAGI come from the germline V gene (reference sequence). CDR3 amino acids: CASSEGTGTGPQHF. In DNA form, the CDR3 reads TGTGCCAGCAGTGAGGGGACAGGTACAGGACCCCAGCATTTT.

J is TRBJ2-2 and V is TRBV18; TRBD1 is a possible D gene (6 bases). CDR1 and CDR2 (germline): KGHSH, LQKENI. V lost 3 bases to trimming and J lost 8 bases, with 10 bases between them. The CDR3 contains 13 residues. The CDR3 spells CASSPGALGELFF. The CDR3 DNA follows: TGTGCCAGCTCACCGGGGGCCCTTGGGGAGCTGTTTTTT.

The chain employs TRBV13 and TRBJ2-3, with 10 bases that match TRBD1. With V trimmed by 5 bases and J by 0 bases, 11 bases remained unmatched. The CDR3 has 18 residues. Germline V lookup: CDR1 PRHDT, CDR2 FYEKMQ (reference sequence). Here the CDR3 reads CASSPGTGATYSTDTQYF. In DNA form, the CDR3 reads TGTGCCAGCAGCCCAGGGACAGGGGCCACTTATAGCACAGATACGCAGTATTTT. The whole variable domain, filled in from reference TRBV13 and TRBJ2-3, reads AAGVIQSPRHLIKEKRETATLKCYPIPRHDTVYWYQQGPGQDPQFLISFYEKMQSDKGSIPDRFSAQQFSDYHSELNMSSLELGDSALYFCASSPGTGATYSTDTQYFGPGTRLTVL.

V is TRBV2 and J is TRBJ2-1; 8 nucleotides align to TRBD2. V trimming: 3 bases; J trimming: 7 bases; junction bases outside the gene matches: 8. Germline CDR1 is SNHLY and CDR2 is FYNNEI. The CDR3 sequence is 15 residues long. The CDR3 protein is CASSDLASGSNEQFF. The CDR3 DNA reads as TGTGCCAGCAGTGACTTGGCTAGCGGGTCGAATGAGCAGTTCTTC.

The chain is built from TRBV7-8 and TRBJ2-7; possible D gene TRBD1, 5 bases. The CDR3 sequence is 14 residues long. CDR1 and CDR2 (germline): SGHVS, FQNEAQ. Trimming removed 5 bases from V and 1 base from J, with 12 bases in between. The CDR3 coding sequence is TGTGCCAGCAGCGGCAGGGTTGGATCCTACGAGCAGTACTTC. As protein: CASSGRVGSYEQYF.

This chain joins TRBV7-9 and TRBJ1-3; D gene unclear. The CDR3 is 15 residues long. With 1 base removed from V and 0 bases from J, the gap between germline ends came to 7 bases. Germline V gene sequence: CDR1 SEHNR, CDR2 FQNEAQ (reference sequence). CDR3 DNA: TGTGCCAGCAGCTTAGATGGCTCCTCTGGAAACACCATATATTTT. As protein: CASSLDGSSGNTIYF.

In nucleotides, the CDR3 is TGCGCCAGCAGCCAACAGACTAGTTTGGATACGCAGTATTTT. Protein sequence: CASSQQTSLDTQYF. The chain is built from TRBV4-3 and TRBJ2-3; D is possibly TRBD2 (6 bases). Trimming pared 2 bases from V and 6 bases from J, leaving 12 bases between. CDR1 and CDR2 from the germline V gene are LGHNA and YSLEER. The CDR3 is made up of 14 amino acids.

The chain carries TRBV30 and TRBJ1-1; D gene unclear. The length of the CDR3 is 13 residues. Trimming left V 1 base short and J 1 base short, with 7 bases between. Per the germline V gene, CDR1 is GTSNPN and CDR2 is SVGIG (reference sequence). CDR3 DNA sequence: TGTGCCTGGAGTGCCCACTCGAACACTGAAGCTTTCTTT. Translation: CAWSAHSNTEAFF.

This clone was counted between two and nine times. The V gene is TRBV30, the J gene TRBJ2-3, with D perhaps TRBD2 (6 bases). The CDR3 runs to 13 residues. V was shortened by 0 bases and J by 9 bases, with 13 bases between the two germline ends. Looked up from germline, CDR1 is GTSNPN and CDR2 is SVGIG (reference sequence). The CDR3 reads CAWSVEREHTQYF. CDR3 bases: TGTGCCTGGAGTGTAGAACGGGAGCACACGCAGTATTTT.

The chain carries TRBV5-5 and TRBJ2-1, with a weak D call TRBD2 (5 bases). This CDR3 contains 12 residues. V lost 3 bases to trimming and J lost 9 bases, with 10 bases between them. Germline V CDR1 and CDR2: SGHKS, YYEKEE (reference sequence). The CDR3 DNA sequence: TGTGCCAGCAGCTCCCTGAGGGCTGAGCAGTTCTTC. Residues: CASSSLRAEQFF.